Each of the 25 T cell receptor beta chains below was sequenced from the same sample in a study of T cell clonality in common variable immunodeficiency. Antigen specificity for these receptors is unknown. Regarding the study as a whole: Reportedly, TCR beta sequences from common variable immunodeficiency showed fewer deletions and N-nucleotide insertions.

The assay was immunoSEQ multiplex PCR, and TCRdb's table has in-frame clones only and misses some. The profile covers approximately 18,000 clones, none occurring a single time. What was sequenced was peripheral blood mononuclear cells. The receptors here all came from a human donor with common variable immunodeficiency.

Concerning this clone itself: The CDR3 end is not reached by the read, which stops 3 residues before it; the germline J gene fills it in. The chain is built from TRBV11-1 and TRBJ2-1, with TRBD1 matching 8 bases. Germline loops: CDR1 SGHAT, CDR2 FQDESV (reference sequence). CDR3 length equals 15 residues. The ends lost 6 bases at V and 3 bases at J; junction bases unmatched: 7. The CDR3 here is CASREGQGLYNEQFF. CDR3 DNA, as far as it was read: TGTGCCAGCAGGGAAGGACAGGGTCTCTACAATGAG.

Details on this clone: The read terminates 3 residues before the CDR3 end, so the remaining end is supplied by the germline J gene. This rearrangement joins TRBV11-3 to TRBJ2-3; 7 bases align to TRBD1. V shed 5 bases and J 3 bases; nucleotides not matched to a gene: 5. Germline CDR1 and CDR2: SGHNT and YENEEA. The CDR3 runs 14 residues. CDR3 protein: CASSSRDSTDTQYF. The part of the CDR3 DNA that was read is TGTGCCAGCAGCAGCCGGGACAGTACAGATACG. The full variable domain, with the rest looked up from reference TRBV11-3 and TRBJ2-3, is EAGVVQSPRYKIIEKKQPVAFWCNPISGHNTLYWYLQNLGQGPELLIRYENEEAVDDSQLPKDRFSAERLKGVDSTLKIQPAELGDSAVYLCASSSRDSTDTQYFGPGTRLTVL.

With regard to this clone: Read data end 3 residues before the CDR3 end; the end is taken from the germline J gene. V and J are TRBV20-1 and TRBJ2-7; 10 bases line up with TRBD2. Trimming cost V 3 bases and J 3 bases; bases outside gene matches: 5. The CDR3 sequence is 14 residues long. Germline V gives CDR1 DFQATT, CDR2 SNEGSKA (reference sequence). CDR3 bases read: TGCAGTGCTAGGGATATAGCGGGGGGCTACGAG. It specifies CSARDIAGGYE. The full CDR3 reads CSARDIAGGYEQYF.

This clone showed up just a few times. The read finishes 3 residues shy of the CDR3 end, and the germline J gene is used to complete it. V usage is TRBV5-5 and J usage is TRBJ2-1; D might be TRBD2 (5 bases). The CDR3 contains 13 residues. Trimming pared 0 bases from V and 6 bases from J, leaving 7 bases between. Germline CDR1 reads SGHKS; CDR2 reads YYEKEE (reference sequence). The covered CDR3 bases are TGTGCCAGCAGCTTGGCCACTAGCAATGAG. This translates into CASSLATSNE. The full CDR3 is CASSLATSNEQFF.

By share of the sample, this clone is large. The sequenced fragment ends 3 residues before the CDR3 boundary, so the rest is inferred from the germline J gene. This chain links TRBV7-9 with TRBJ1-1, with D possibly TRBD1 on 5 matching bases. The CDR3 totals 14 residues. Trimming removed 5 bases at V and 2 bases at J, with 12 bases between. From germline, CDR1 is SEHNR and CDR2 FQNEAQ (reference sequence). The DNA read from the CDR3 is TGTGCCAGCAGCCGTCCGGGACTTAACACTGAA. This encodes CASSRPGLNTE. In full, the CDR3 is CASSRPGLNTEAFF.

With regard to this clone: The sequence runs out 3 residues before the end of the CDR3; the remainder is reconstructed from the germline J gene. The chain employs TRBV7-9 and TRBJ1-5; the match to TRBD1 covers 9 bases. Germline V lookup: CDR1 SEHNR, CDR2 FQNEAQ (reference sequence). V shed 5 bases, J shed 4 bases, and the junction held 3 bases outside the gene matches. The CDR3 covers 14 residues. CDR3 DNA, as far as it was read: TGTGCCAGCAGCCCGGGACAGGGTAATCAGCCC. Translating gives CASSPGQGNQP. The entire CDR3 sequence reads CASSPGQGNQPQHF.

As to this clone: Read data end 3 residues before the CDR3 end; the end is taken from the germline J gene. The V and J genes are TRBV29-1 and TRBJ1-2; tentative D call: TRBD1 (5 bases). V was cut by 8 bases and J by 4 bases, with 17 bases left in between. Per the germline V gene, CDR1 is SQVTM and CDR2 is ANQGSEA. The CDR3 covers 13 residues. The CDR3 protein is CSIGGGSGYGYTF. The sequenced CDR3 bases are TGCAGCATCGGGGGAGGGTCCGGCTATGGC.

The sample holds many counts of this clone. Coverage ceases 3 residues before the CDR3 finishes, and the germline J gene fills in the end. This chain connects TRBV29-1 to TRBJ2-5; D unresolved. The germline V gene encodes CDR1 SQVTM and CDR2 ANQGSEA. The CDR3 spans 10 residues. V was pared by 4 bases and J by 5 bases, with 5 bases between. CDR3 region: CSVARETQYF. The covered CDR3 bases are TGCAGCGTTGCCCGTGAGACC.

This clone was detected only a few times. The CDR3 is cut off 3 residues early in the read; its end comes from the germline J gene. The chain uses TRBV6-2 or TRBV6-3 and TRBJ1-3; possibly TRBD1 for D (6 bases). In germline, CDR1 is MNHEY, CDR2 SVGEGT. Between the trimmed V and J ends, which lost 6 bases and 3 bases, there was a span of 21 bases. This CDR3 has 17 residues. The chain's CDR3 is CASRPSITGKSGNTIYF. Incomplete CDR3 DNA: TGTGCCAGCAGGCCCTCGATCACAGGGAAGAGTGGAAACACC.

This clone appeared a few times. The read finishes 3 residues shy of the CDR3 end, and the germline J gene is used to complete it. This chain links TRBV20-1 with TRBJ2-1; 10 bases match TRBD2. Germline CDR1 DFQATT, CDR2 SNEGSKA (reference sequence). The CDR3 contains 15 residues. With V trimmed by 5 bases and J by 5 bases, 9 bases remained unmatched. CDR3 sequence reads: CSADGWTSGDNEQFF. The covered CDR3 bases are TGCAGTGCTGACGGATGGACTAGCGGAGACAATGAG.

This clone was counted at least ten times. The read is 3 residues too short to cover the CDR3 end, so that end is filled in from the germline J gene. The rearrangement uses TRBV5-1 and TRBJ1-5; TRBD1 aligns across 9 bases. With V trimmed by 4 bases and J by 1 base, 3 bases remained unmatched. Germline assignment: CDR1 SGHRS and CDR2 YFSETQ. This CDR3 is 15 amino acids long. The CDR3 here is CASSTTGGSNQPQHF. The sequenced part of the CDR3 DNA is TGCGCCAGCAGCACGACAGGGGGGAGCAATCAGCCC.

In regard to this clone: The CDR3 is cut off 3 residues early in the read; its end comes from the germline J gene. The rearrangement uses TRBV19 and TRBJ1-2, with 7 bases fitting TRBD1. This CDR3 spans 13 amino acids. Germline V gives CDR1 LNHDA, CDR2 SQIVND (reference sequence). The part of the CDR3 DNA that was read is TGTGCCAGTAGCTTCCAGGGGGTAGAGGGC. Amino acid sequence: CASSFQGVEG. The entire CDR3 protein is CASSFQGVEGYTF.

This clone was seen ten or more times. The read terminates 3 residues before the CDR3 end, so the remaining end is supplied by the germline J gene. The V and J genes are TRBV7-8 and TRBJ1-1; 8 bases are shared with TRBD1. This CDR3 comprises 16 residues. Germline-derived CDR1 and CDR2 are SGHVS and FQNEAQ. Trimming cost V 4 bases and J 5 bases; bases outside gene matches: 12. The DNA read from the CDR3 is TGTGCCAGCAGCTCTCACATACAGGGGGTGAGGACTGAA. It specifies CASSSHIQGVRTE. The full CDR3 protein reads CASSSHIQGVRTEAFF.

The sample holds many counts of this clone. Read coverage stops 3 residues before the CDR3 terminus; the germline J gene supplies the remainder. The rearrangement links TRBV30 to TRBJ1-5; no clear D. Germline V CDR1 and CDR2: GTSNPN, SVGIG (reference sequence). CDR3 length: 14 amino acids. Trimming left V 1 base short and J 3 bases short, with 10 bases between. The sequenced CDR3 bases are TGTGCCTGGAGTGCAGGAAGCCTCAATCAGCCC. Translating gives CAWSAGSLNQP. The whole CDR3 sequence is CAWSAGSLNQPQHF.

Notes on this clone: The read halts 3 residues ahead of the CDR3 end, with the missing end drawn from the germline J gene. This chain joins TRBV19 and TRBJ2-1; D is undetermined. The V gene lost 0 bases and the J gene lost 9 bases, with 6 bases spanning the gap. The CDR3 is made up of 12 amino acids. Germline CDR1 and CDR2: LNHDA and SQIVND (reference sequence). The covered CDR3 bases are TGTGCCAGTAGTATAGATCTGGCTGAG. It encodes CASSIDLAE. The full CDR3 is CASSIDLAEQFF.

There are a few counts of this clone. The DNA ends 3 residues before the CDR3 does, and the rest of the CDR3 is filled in from the germline J gene. This chain joins TRBV7-9 and TRBJ2-7, with 9 positions matching TRBD1. V shed 5 bases, J shed 4 bases, and the junction held 0 bases outside the gene matches. The CDR3 is 12 amino acids. Germline lookup yields CDR1 SEHNR and CDR2 FQNEAQ (reference sequence). The sequenced CDR3 bases are TGTGCCAGCAGCGACAGGGGGTACGAG. Protein product: CASSDRGYE. The whole CDR3 sequence is CASSDRGYEQYF.

This clone has more than one count but fewer than ten. The observed sequence ends 3 residues before the CDR3 terminus, with the missing tail filled in from the germline J gene. The J gene is TRBJ2-3, the V gene TRBV29-1; TRBD1 matches 12 bases. The CDR3 runs to 18 residues. V gave up 6 bases and J gave up 2 bases; unmatched junction bases: 15. CDR1 and CDR2 (germline): SQVTM, ANQGSEA. The covered CDR3 bases are TGCAGCGTGGGGCCGGGACAGGGGGCGTCCACATTCACAGATACG. Residues: CSVGPGQGASTFTDT. In full, the CDR3 is CSVGPGQGASTFTDTQYF.

The sample holds a few counts of this clone. CDR3 DNA, as far as it was read: TGTGCCAGCAGTGACGGACTAGCGGGAGTGAATACG. Residues: CASSDGLAGVNT. The whole CDR3 sequence is CASSDGLAGVNTQYF. The chain has TRBV7-2 and TRBJ2-3; 13 nucleotides agree with TRBD2. The read ends 3 residues shy of where the CDR3 ends; the end is completed using the germline J gene. With 6 bases clipped from V and 7 bases from J, the junction kept 7 bases outside the gene matches. The CDR3 covers 15 residues. CDR1 is SGHTA, CDR2 FQGNSA, per germline.

This clone showed up just a few times. The CDR3 is cut off 3 residues early in the read; its end comes from the germline J gene. The V gene is TRBV30, the J gene TRBJ2-3, with a tentative D call TRBD1 (5 bases). V lost 5 bases, J lost 1 base, and 10 bases lay in between. Germline V gene sequence: CDR1 GTSNPN, CDR2 SVGIG (reference sequence). The CDR3 runs to 13 residues. CDR3 residues: CAWGASGTDTQYF. The sequenced part of the CDR3 DNA is TGTGCCTGGGGGGCAAGCGGCACAGATACG. The full variable domain, with the rest looked up from reference TRBV30 and TRBJ2-3, is SQTIHQWPATLVQPVGSPLSLECTVEGTSNPNLYWYRQAAGRGLQLLFYSVGIGQISSEVPQNLSASRPQDRQFILSSKKLLLSDSGFYLCAWGASGTDTQYFGPGTRLTVL.

A few counts support this clone. The read ends 3 residues early relative to the CDR3; the germline J gene fills the gap. The J gene is TRBJ1-3, the V gene TRBV18, with 7 nucleotides matching TRBD1. Per the germline V gene, CDR1 is KGHSH and CDR2 is LQKENI. The J segment lost 0 bases and the V segment lost 2 bases, leaving 1 base of the junction unmatched. CDR3 size: 15 residues. The part of the CDR3 DNA that was read is TGTGCCAGCTCACCAGGACAGGACTCTGGAAACACC. It specifies CASSPGQDSGNT. The whole CDR3 protein is CASSPGQDSGNTIYF.

This clone has a count of ten or more. Coverage ceases 3 residues before the CDR3 finishes, and the germline J gene fills in the end. The chain combines TRBV5-1 with TRBJ2-7, with 9 bases aligning to TRBD2. The CDR3 runs to 16 residues. V lost 4 bases and J lost 5; bases outside the gene matches: 13. Looked up from germline, CDR1 is SGHRS and CDR2 is YFSETQ. The sequenced CDR3 bases are TGCGCCAGCAGCGACGGGACTAGCTCTATACTGGACGAG. Residues: CASSDGTSSILDE. The entire CDR3 protein reads CASSDGTSSILDEQYF.

This clone was picked up a small number of times. The read falls 3 residues short of the CDR3 end, and the missing part is taken from the germline J gene. The V and J genes are TRBV19 and TRBJ1-6, with 10 bases identical to TRBD1. CDR3 length: 14 residues. The junction had 5 bases not matched to a gene; V was cut back by 5 bases and J by 10 bases. CDR1 and CDR2 (germline): LNHDA, SQIVND (reference sequence). This CDR3 reads CASSLGQGRSPLHF. Incomplete CDR3 DNA: TGTGCCAGTAGTCTGGGACAGGGGAGGTCACCC.

Regarding this clone: The CDR3 end lies 3 residues beyond the end of the read and is filled in from the germline J gene. This chain joins TRBV7-9 and TRBJ2-7, with 7 nucleotides matching TRBD2. The CDR3 is 13 residues long. Germline trimming cut 4 bases from V and 6 bases from J; bases unmatched to any gene: 6. The germline V gene has CDR1 SEHNR and CDR2 FQNEAQ (reference sequence). Incomplete CDR3 DNA: TGTGCCAGCAGCTGGGGGGGGACGATCGAG. Translation: CASSWGGTIE. The full CDR3 protein is CASSWGGTIEQYF.

In its sample, this clone was seen a few times. The sequence runs out 3 residues before the end of the CDR3; the remainder is reconstructed from the germline J gene. This chain uses TRBV2 with TRBJ2-3, with a weak D call TRBD1 (7 bases). Germline assignment: CDR1 SNHLY and CDR2 FYNNEI. CDR3 length: 16 amino acids. V was clipped by 7 bases and J by 3 bases, with 20 bases between them. The CDR3 protein is CASTIRGQGGTDTQYF. CDR3 DNA (partial): TGTGCCAGCACTATAAGGGGTCAGGGGGGAACAGATACG. Variable domain in full (rest from reference TRBV2 and TRBJ2-3): EPEVTQTPSHQVTQMGQEVILRCVPISNHLYFYWYRQILGQKVEFLVSFYNNEISEKSEIFDDQFSVERPDGSNFTLKIRSTKLEDSAMYFCASTIRGQGGTDTQYFGPGTRLTVL.

This clone occurred a few times. Read data end 3 residues before the CDR3 end; the end is taken from the germline J gene. This sequence joins TRBV6-1 and TRBJ2-4, with 8 bases fitting TRBD2. Germline loops: CDR1 MNHNS, CDR2 SASEGT. The J segment lost 7 bases and the V segment lost 0 bases, leaving 5 bases of the junction unmatched. This CDR3 is built from 15 residues. CDR3 DNA, as far as it was read: TGTGCCAGCAGTGAAGCCCCTCGGGGGGGGAACATT. Protein: CASSEAPRGGNI. The entire CDR3 protein is CASSEAPRGGNIQYF.